This T cell receptor (beta chain) was retrieved from a study of T cell changes during pregnancy in multiple sclerosis. Sequencing was performed with immunoSEQ multiplex PCR; in TCRdb, only in-frame clones are kept and a portion is missing. The sample has fewer than 40,000 clones; almost 90% are singletons. The TCR comes from a female donor with multiple sclerosis, enrolled in a pregnancy study. The sequencing used CD8+ T cells from peripheral blood mononuclear cells, collected after pregnancy.

CDR3 bases: TGCGCCAGCAGCCAAGGAGGTAGCGGGGCTCGCTACGAGCAGTACTTC. This encodes CASSQGGSGARYEQYF. This chain joins TRBV4-1 and TRBJ2-7, with 8 bases identical to TRBD2. J gave up 3 bases and V 1 base, and 8 bases lay outside the gene matches. Germline values: CDR1 MGHRA, CDR2 YSYEKL. The CDR3 spans 16 residues.